Shown below are 21 T cell receptor beta chains from a single sample sequenced in a study of blood T cell repertoires in COVID-19. Assay: immunoSEQ multiplex PCR; the TCRdb copy retains only in-frame clones and omits some. Among under 150,000 clones, 84% were seen once, and the ten largest hold approximately 5.8%. The specimen sequenced was peripheral blood. The receptors shown here come from a human donor in a cohort sampled during active COVID-19.

The genes are TRBV29-1 and TRBJ1-1, with 7 nucleotides matching TRBD1. V lost 7 bases, J lost 3 bases, and 5 bases stayed unmatched. Germline V lookup: CDR1 SQVTM, CDR2 ANQGSEA. This CDR3 spans 12 amino acids. The DNA for the CDR3 is TGCAGCGCCCGGCAGGGGGACACTGAAGCTTTCTTT. Its protein is CSARQGDTEAFF.

Concerning this clone itself: The conserved final phenylalanine or tryptophan is absent from the CDR3, which likely points to a read error. No DNA is shown, since the ends of the CDR3 on it are uncertain; the CDR3 is the one TCRdb lists. The rearrangement joins TRBV21-1 to TRBJ2-6; the table's D gene call, TRBD1, was not cross checked with the DNA. TRBV21-1 is a documented pseudogene. The CDR3 numbers 10 amino acids, ends counted. CDR3 amino acids: CASSKGTGQV.

A note on this clone: The same CDR3 arises from other DNA sequences in this sample as well. The chain joins TRBV5-1 to TRBJ1-6; 8 bases are a match to TRBD1. This CDR3 has 14 residues. Germline loops: CDR1 SGHRS, CDR2 YFSETQ. V shed 2 bases, J shed 7 bases, and the junction held 2 bases outside the gene matches. The CDR3: CASSFGQGNSPLHF. Written as DNA, the CDR3 is TGCGCCAGCAGCTTCGGACAGGGAAATTCACCCCTCCACTTT. Complete variable domain (other parts from reference TRBV5-1 and TRBJ1-6): KAGVTQTPRYLIKTRGQQVTLSCSPISGHRSVSWYQQTPGQGLQFLFEYFSETQRNKGNFPGRFSGRQFSNSRSEMNVSTLELGDSALYLCASSFGQGNSPLHFGNGTRLTVT.

A single count supports this clone. The chain employs TRBV24-1 and TRBJ1-6; tentatively, D is TRBD1 (5 bases). V lost 4 bases to trimming and J lost 6 bases, with 9 bases between them. Germline CDR1 and CDR2: KGHDR and SFDVKD. CDR3 length equals 14 residues. CDR3 DNA sequence: TGTGCCACCAGTGAATCTAGGGGTAATTCACCCCTCCACTTT. Translation gives CATSESRGNSPLHF.

The chain joins TRBV3-1 (or the pseudogene TRBV3-2) to TRBJ2-7; the D gene is possibly TRBD1 (6 bases). V shed 3 bases and J shed 7 bases, with 13 bases lying between them. The CDR3 covers 13 residues. Germline CDR1 and CDR2: LGHDT and YNNKEL (reference sequence). The DNA for the CDR3 is TGTGCCAGCAGCCAGAATACGACAGGTGAGCAGTACTTC. Translation: CASSQNTTGEQYF.

The chain joins TRBV19 to TRBJ1-5; 7 bases are a match to TRBD1. CDR1 and CDR2 (germline): LNHDA, SQIVND (reference sequence). J gave up 5 bases and V 5 bases, and 6 bases lay outside the gene matches. The CDR3 has 14 residues. In DNA, the CDR3 is TGTGCCAGTAGTTACACAGGGGCTGATCAGCCCCAGCATTTT. It codes for CASSYTGADQPQHF.

This clone was seen a few times. V gene TRBV12-3 or TRBV12-4 combines with J gene TRBJ1-1; a weak D match, TRBD1 (5 bases). The CDR3 extends over 11 amino acids. V was trimmed by 6 bases and J by 10 bases, leaving 12 bases between them. CDR3 region: CASSPGFPAFF. CDR3 DNA: TGTGCCAGCAGCCCAGGGTTTCCAGCTTTCTTT.

This clone was counted only a few times. The chain is built from TRBV3-1 (or the pseudogene TRBV3-2) and TRBJ1-2; the match to TRBD1 covers 8 bases. Germline trimming cut 4 bases from V and 8 bases from J; bases unmatched to any gene: 6. CDR3 length: 13 residues. Germline V gene data show CDR1 as LGHDT and CDR2 as YNNKEL (reference sequence). The CDR3 region has the DNA TGTGCCAGCAGCCTCGGACAGGGTACGGGCTACACCTTC. Translated, it gives CASSLGQGTGYTF.

In regard to this clone: Other DNA sequences in this specimen translate into the identical CDR3. This sequence joins TRBV25-1 and TRBJ1-2; 7 nucleotides agree with TRBD1. Unmatched junction bases numbered 0, after V lost 3 bases and J lost 2 bases. CDR1 and CDR2 (germline): MGHDK, SYGVNS. The CDR3 is 13 amino acids. The CDR3 loop reads CASSETGNYGYTF. DNA for the CDR3: TGTGCCAGCAGTGAGACAGGGAACTATGGCTACACCTTC.

The chain employs TRBV4-3 and TRBJ1-1, with TRBD1 as a possible D gene (5 bases). Looked up from germline, CDR1 is LGHNA and CDR2 is YSLEER. The CDR3 runs 16 residues. Trimming left V 0 bases short and J 5 bases short, with 16 bases between. CDR3 protein: CASSQDLSGRGTEAFF. The CDR3 DNA reads as TGCGCCAGCAGCCAAGATCTTTCAGGAAGGGGTACTGAAGCTTTCTTT.

This sequence joins TRBV5-1 and TRBJ1-4; 7 nucleotides match TRBD1. V was pared by 8 bases and J by 6 bases, with 13 bases of the junction left unmatched. The CDR3 covers 15 residues. Germline V CDR1 and CDR2: SGHRS, YFSETQ. CDR3 DNA sequence: TGCGCCAGTCAGAAATCCGGGACAGATGATGAAAAACTGTTTTTT. Its protein is CASQKSGTDDEKLFF. Together with reference TRBV5-1 and TRBJ1-4, the CDR3 gives the full variable domain: KAGVTQTPRYLIKTRGQQVTLSCSPISGHRSVSWYQQTPGQGLQFLFEYFSETQRNKGNFPGRFSGRQFSNSRSEMNVSTLELGDSALYLCASQKSGTDDEKLFFGSGTQLSVL.

V is TRBV7-2 and J is TRBJ1-6, with D tentatively TRBD1 (5 bases). Germline V lookup: CDR1 SGHTA, CDR2 FQGNSA. This CDR3 is 18 amino acids long. The V end was cut by 1 base, the J end by 5 bases, with 18 bases between. In nucleotides, the CDR3 is TGTGCCAGCAGCTTAGGATCTCTCGGGGGTATGGATAATTCACCCCTCCACTTT. Translating gives CASSLGSLGGMDNSPLHF.

The sample holds one count of this clone. The chain carries TRBV9 and TRBJ1-5; a possible D gene is TRBD1 (6 bases). CDR1 is SGDLS and CDR2 is YYNGEE in the germline V gene. Trimming pared 0 bases from V and 6 bases from J, leaving 10 bases between. The CDR3 is 14 residues long. DNA for the CDR3: TGTGCCAGCAGCGTAGACTGGGGGCGTCAGCCCCAGCATTTT. This codes for CASSVDWGRQPQHF.

The chain has TRBV30 and TRBJ1-1; TRBD1 matches 7 bases. The CDR3 runs to 13 residues. Trimming at V came to 5 bases and at J to 8 bases, leaving 11 bases not matched to a gene. Germline-derived CDR1 and CDR2 are GTSNPN and SVGIG (reference sequence). The CDR3 sequence is CAWQAARDSEAFF. CDR3 nucleotide sequence: TGTGCCTGGCAAGCGGCAAGGGACAGCGAAGCTTTCTTT.

The chain joins TRBV3-1 (or the pseudogene TRBV3-2) to TRBJ2-5, with D possibly matching TRBD1 (5 bases). The V gene lost 0 bases and the J gene lost 5 bases, with 16 bases spanning the gap. The CDR3 totals 16 residues. Germline loops: CDR1 LGHDT, CDR2 YNNKEL (reference sequence). The CDR3 is CASSQDSGSGRETQYF. As DNA, the CDR3 is TGTGCCAGCAGCCAAGACTCAGGGTCGGGTCGGGAGACCCAGTACTTC.

Here the CDR3 reads CASSKIQGIEVEKLFF. CDR3 bases: TGTGCCAGCAGCAAAATCCAGGGAATAGAGGTTGAAAAACTGTTTTTT. V usage is TRBV7-2 and J usage is TRBJ1-4, with a possible D match to TRBD1 (5 bases). Germline CDR1 reads SGHTA; CDR2 reads FQGNSA. Trimming left V 5 bases short and J 7 bases short, with 20 bases between. CDR3 size: 16 residues.

The gene calls are TRBV14 and TRBJ1-4; 12 bases are a match to TRBD1. This CDR3 region has 16 residues. CDR1 is SGHDN, CDR2 FVKESK, per germline. J gave up 7 bases and V 2 bases, and 5 bases lay outside the gene matches. CDR3 sequence (DNA): TGTGCCAGCAGCCAACGGTCGGGACAGGGGGCTGAAAAACTGTTTTTT. It is translated as CASSQRSGQGAEKLFF.

This chain uses TRBV3-1 (or the pseudogene TRBV3-2) with TRBJ1-2; 7 bases are a match to TRBD1. This CDR3 comprises 15 residues. Germline-derived CDR1 and CDR2 are LGHDT and YNNKEL (reference sequence). V lost 1 base, J lost 7 bases, and 9 bases stayed unmatched. CDR3 DNA: TGTGCCAGCAGCCAAGTTCCGACAGGGCGGGGTGGCTACACCTTC. As protein: CASSQVPTGRGGYTF.

The chain carries TRBV4-3 and TRBJ1-2; 7 bases are a match to TRBD1. The CDR3 loop spans 14 amino acids. V lost 3 bases to trimming and J lost 5 bases; unmatched junction nucleotides: 6. Germline values: CDR1 LGHNA, CDR2 YSLEER. CDR3 loop: CASSQGRQGYGYTF. The CDR3 nucleotides read TGCGCCAGCAGCCAGGGAAGACAGGGATATGGCTACACCTTC.

The V gene is TRBV24-1, the J gene TRBJ2-1; a possible D gene is TRBD2 (5 bases). This CDR3 is built from 16 residues. V lost 1 base, J lost 0 bases, and 9 bases lay in between. Germline lookup yields CDR1 KGHDR and CDR2 SFDVKD. CDR3 sequence: CATSDFTGSSYNEQFF. In DNA form, the CDR3 reads TGTGCCACCAGTGATTTTACGGGGAGCTCCTACAATGAGCAGTTCTTC.

This clone was observed a few times. This sequence joins TRBV5-4 and TRBJ1-1, with a tentative D call TRBD1 (6 bases). This CDR3 comprises 14 residues. Trimming stripped 4 bases from V and 8 bases from J, with 18 bases between. Germline values: CDR1 SGHNT, CDR2 YYREEE (reference sequence). The DNA for the CDR3 is TGTGCCAGCAGCGCCGGACAGTCAAGGGGAGAAGCTTTCTTT. Amino acid sequence: CASSAGQSRGEAFF.